This TCR beta chain was captured by sequencing in a study of cytomegalovirus exposure and HLA in healthy donors. The germline V gene encodes CDR1 SGHRS and CDR2 YFSETQ. Germline trimming cut 4 bases from V and 2 bases from J; bases unmatched to any gene: 10. This CDR3 has 16 residues. Use of 60 Vbeta and 13 Jbeta primers characterized the PCR. TCRdb's copy holds only in-frame clones and misses some; the assay was immunoSEQ multiplex PCR. The data show about 150,000 clones, 72% seen once. This TCR came from a man in his forties in good health and CMV-seronegative. Sequenced: PBMCs. The chain has TRBV5-1 and TRBJ2-3, with 7 positions matching TRBD1. The CDR3 DNA reads TGCGCCAGCAGCCAACCTCTGGACAGGCTCACAGATACGCAGTATTTT. Protein sequence: CASSQPLDRLTDTQYF.